The next 9 T cell receptor beta chains were all read from a single sample in a study of identical twins. Via MiXCR, TCRdb re-called the 5' RACE reads, giving one row per CDR3 protein. The repertoire holds just under 550,000 distinct CDR3 sequences, with 15% as singletons. Another study also made use of these data, one on yellow fever vaccine responses in identical twins.

Sequenced: CD4+ T cells sorted from blood. The source of these receptors is a woman aged 18-29 years in good health.

This clonotype was seen only a few times. The genes are TRBV5-1 and TRBJ2-3; D not resolved. The V end was cut by 4 bases, the J end by 2 bases, with 5 bases between. The CDR3 is made up of 12 amino acids. Germline V CDR1 and CDR2: SGHRS, YFSETQ. The CDR3 nucleotides read TGCGCCAGCAGCGGCAACACAGATACGCAGTATTTT. Translating gives CASSGNTDTQYF. Full variable domain (remainder filled in from reference TRBV5-1 and TRBJ2-3): KAGVTQTPRYLIKTRGQQVTLSCSPISGHRSVSWYQQTPGQGLQFLFEYFSETQRNKGNFPGRFSGRQFSNSRSEMNVSTLELGDSALYLCASSGNTDTQYFGPGTRLTVL.

This rearrangement joins TRBV20-1 to TRBJ1-4; tentatively, D is TRBD1 (5 bases). CDR1 is DFQATT, CDR2 SNEGSKA, per germline (reference sequence). V was shortened by 2 bases and J by 3 bases, with 7 bases between the two germline ends. The CDR3 spans 13 residues. DNA for the CDR3: TGCAGTGCTAGAAGGGGCCCTAATGAAAAACTGTTTTTT. This codes for CSARRGPNEKLFF.

The chain links TRBV7-9 to TRBJ1-1; perhaps TRBD1 as D (6 bases). V dropped 3 bases and J dropped 4 bases, with 12 bases sitting between them. This CDR3 has 14 amino acids. CDR1 is SEHNR and CDR2 is FQNEAQ in the germline V gene (reference sequence). This CDR3 reads CASSLDREATEAFF. CDR3 nucleotides: TGTGCCAGCAGCTTGGACAGAGAGGCCACTGAAGCTTTCTTT.

This clonotype turned up a few times. The CDR3 spells CASSPTGVLIALEAFF. The CDR3 nucleotides are TGCGCCAGCAGCCCGACAGGGGTTCTAATAGCCCTGGAAGCTTTCTTT. This chain joins TRBV5-1 and TRBJ1-1; 8 bases agree with TRBD1. V was pared by 4 bases and J by 8 bases, with 16 bases of the junction left unmatched. Germline V CDR1 and CDR2: SGHRS, YFSETQ. The CDR3 runs to 16 residues.

The J gene is TRBJ1-2, the V gene TRBV11-2, with D possibly being TRBD1 (6 bases). The V gene's germline CDR1 is SGHAT and CDR2 FQNNGV. The CDR3 is 15 amino acids. With 5 bases removed from V and 2 bases from J, the gap between germline ends came to 15 bases. The CDR3 loop reads CASSTPWQGNYGYTF. The CDR3 nucleotides are TGTGCCAGCAGCACCCCGTGGCAGGGGAACTATGGCTACACCTTC. The full variable domain, its missing parts supplied by reference TRBV11-2 and TRBJ1-2, is EAGVAQSPRYKIIEKRQSVAFWCNPISGHATLYWYQQILGQGPKLLIQFQNNGVVDDSQLPKDRFSAERLKGVDSTLKIQPAKLEDSAVYLCASSTPWQGNYGYTFGSGTRLTVV.

The genes are TRBV18 and TRBJ2-5; no clear D. The CDR3 has 15 residues. The germline V gene encodes CDR1 KGHSH and CDR2 LQKENI. V was cut by 1 base and J by 0 bases, with 9 bases left in between. CDR3 sequence: CASSPRKADQETQYF. CDR3 coding DNA: TGTGCCAGCTCACCACGAAAAGCCGACCAAGAGACCCAGTACTTC.

Only a few counts were recorded for this clonotype. This rearrangement joins TRBV28 to TRBJ2-7; weak D call: TRBD1 (5 bases). V was pared by 5 bases and J by 2 bases, with 16 bases between. Looked up from germline, CDR1 is MDHEN and CDR2 is SYDVKM. CDR3 length: 15 residues. CDR3 nucleotide sequence: TGTGCCAGCAGTCCCTCGGCAGGGAAAACCTACGAGCAGTACGTC. It yields the protein CASSPSAGKTYEQYV.

V and J are TRBV5-1 and TRBJ2-2; D is ambiguous. V dropped 2 bases and J dropped 5 bases, with 13 bases sitting between them. The germline V gene has CDR1 SGHRS and CDR2 YFSETQ. The CDR3 runs to 15 residues. CDR3 sequence reads: CASSFEQPGTGELFF. In nucleotides, the CDR3 is TGCGCCAGCAGCTTCGAGCAGCCTGGGACCGGGGAGCTGTTTTTT.

This clonotype occurred many times. The chain links TRBV4-1 to TRBJ2-3, with D perhaps TRBD1 (5 bases). Between the trimmed V and J ends, which lost 2 bases and 3 bases, there was a span of 6 bases. This CDR3 has 13 amino acids. From germline, CDR1 is MGHRA and CDR2 YSYEKL. DNA of the CDR3: TGCGCCAGCAGCCAAAGGGGTACAGATACGCAGTATTTT. Encoded protein: CASSQRGTDTQYF.